Listed below are T cell receptor beta chains from one sample, sequenced in a study of long-term antiretroviral therapy in people with HIV. Sequencing was performed with immunoSEQ multiplex PCR; in TCRdb, only in-frame clones are kept and a portion is missing. The data hold 15,000 to 20,000 clones, with more than 75% observed a single time. The sequencing here drew on unsorted PBMCs, taken 0.5 years after starting antiretroviral therapy. The source of these receptors is a man in his forties or fifties with HIV. Both conserved end residues are part of each CDR3. The D gene is left open where the match is weak. Rows may omit the clone size; those that give it use once, few, many or a size class.

TRBD2	TRBV7-2	TRBJ2-5	-	CASSLVVGRLAGNGETQYF	TGTGCCAGCAGCTTAGTAGTAGGACGGCTAGCGGGAAACGGGGAGACCCAGTACTTC
TRBD2	TRBV7-2	TRBJ2-7	-	CASSFGGGYEQYF	TGTGCCAGCAGCTTCGGCGGGGGCTACGAGCAGTACTTC
-	TRBV9	TRBJ2-2	-	CASSVSLSNTGELFF	TGTGCCAGCAGCGTTAGCCTTTCGAACACCGGGGAGCTGTTTTTT
-	TRBV6-5	TRBJ2-7	-	CASSYGSEQYF	TGTGCCAGCAGTTATGGGAGCGAGCAGTACTTC
TRBD1	TRBV6-6	TRBJ1-5	-	CASSSYRGRNQPQHF	TGTGCCAGCAGTTCATACAGGGGAAGGAATCAGCCCCAGCATTTT
-	TRBV10-3	TRBJ1-1	once	CAISDRTSTEAFF	TGTGCCATCAGTGATCGGACGAGCACTGAAGCTTTCTTT
TRBD1	TRBV2	TRBJ2-5	-	CASSISPTGGPETQYF	TGTGCCAGCAGTATAAGCCCGACAGGGGGCCCGGAGACCCAGTACTTC
-	TRBV25-1	TRBJ2-6	-	CASSLGSGANVLTF	TGTGCCAGCAGTCTGGGCTCTGGGGCCAACGTCCTGACTTTC
TRBD1	TRBV5-6	TRBJ2-3	once	CASSPGTALSTDTQYF	TGTGCCAGCAGCCCCGGGACAGCACTAAGCACAGATACGCAGTATTTT
-	TRBV10-3	TRBJ1-2	few	CAISETGFENYGYTF	TGTGCCATCAGTGAGACAGGGTTTGAGAACTATGGCTACACCTTC
TRBD2	TRBV7-9	TRBJ2-7	-	CASSPHRDYGYEQYF	TGTGCCAGCAGCCCTCACCGGGACTACGGATACGAGCAGTACTTC
TRBD1	TRBV18	TRBJ2-3	-	CASSLQGDTQYF	TGTGCCAGCTCCCTACAGGGGGATACGCAGTATTTT
TRBD2	TRBV5-1	TRBJ2-7	-	CASSFFGGTEQYF	TGCGCCAGCAGCTTTTTCGGGGGGACCGAGCAGTACTTC
-	TRBV30	TRBJ2-7	-	CAWKTDYEQYF	TGTGCCTGGAAGACTGACTACGAGCAGTACTTC
-	TRBV2	TRBJ1-2	few	CASSEVVLEARGYTF	TGTGCCAGCAGTGAAGTTGTACTTGAGGCGAGGGGCTACACCTTC
-	TRBV19	TRBJ2-3	-	CASSPREGRSDTQYF	TGTGCCAGTAGTCCCCGAGAGGGGAGATCAGATACGCAGTATTTT
-	TRBV28	TRBJ2-7	-	CASSTGTRDEQYF	TGTGCCAGCAGCACCGGGACCCGAGACGAGCAGTACTTC
-	TRBV27	TRBJ1-1	-	CASRGEAGLNTEAFF	TGTGCCAGCAGGGGGGAGGCAGGCTTGAACACTGAAGCTTTCTTT
TRBD1	TRBV30	TRBJ1-1	-	CAWRPRQGGDGFF	TGTGCCTGGAGACCCAGACAGGGTGGAGATGGTTTCTTT